The rows below give T cell receptor beta chains drawn from one sample of a study of cytomegalovirus exposure and HLA in healthy donors. Data came from immunoSEQ multiplex PCR; TCRdb stores just in-frame clones and leaves some out. The data contain under 95,000 clones, approximately 80% of them seen just once; the ten biggest clones take up 5.3%. Sequenced input: PBMCs. These receptors came from a man aged 25 to 45 in good health and CMV-seropositive. CDR3s include the opening cysteine and the closing phenylalanine or tryptophan. D genes are given only for firm matches. Part of the rows lack a size; the others show once, few, many or a class for expanded clones.

D: TRBD1; J: TRBJ1-2; V: TRBV5-4; size: once; CDR3: CASSLGAGQGLRDYGYTF; DNA: TGTGCCAGCAGTCTGGGCGCGGGACAGGGGTTGCGTGACTATGGCTACACCTTC
D: -; J: TRBJ1-5; V: TRBV2; size: -; CDR3: CASSTTGFNQPQHF; DNA: TGTGCCAGCAGTACAACAGGATTCAATCAGCCCCAGCATTTT
D: -; J: TRBJ1-2; V: TRBV7-9; size: -; CDR3: CASTISRRPNYGYTF; DNA: TGTGCCAGCACTATATCCCGGAGGCCTAACTATGGCTACACCTTC
D: TRBD2; J: TRBJ2-6; V: TRBV9; size: -; CDR3: CASSVGPAIGGGSSEANVLTF; DNA: TGTGCCAGCAGCGTAGGCCCAGCGATCGGGGGGGGGAGCTCTGAGGCCAACGTCCTGACTTTC
D: -; J: TRBJ2-6; V: TRBV6-5; size: -; CDR3: CASSPRGGANVLTF; DNA: TGTGCCAGCTCACCCAGGGGTGGGGCCAACGTCCTGACTTTC
D: -; J: TRBJ2-7; V: TRBV28; size: once; CDR3: CASSLHSSYEQYF; DNA: TGTGCCAGCAGTTTACACAGCTCCTACGAGCAGTACTTC
D: TRBD2; J: TRBJ2-4; V: TRBV19; size: -; CDR3: CASSTGLAGILAKNIQYF; DNA: TGTGCCAGTAGTACGGGACTAGCGGGAATTTTAGCCAAAAACATTCAGTACTTC
D: -; J: TRBJ1-5; V: TRBV27; size: few; CDR3: CASSLSRGGEDQPQHF; DNA: TGTGCCAGCAGTTTATCCAGGGGCGGAGAAGATCAGCCCCAGCATTTT
D: -; J: TRBJ1-1; V: TRBV14; size: -; CDR3: CASSQARGTSNTEAFF; DNA: TGTGCCAGCAGCCAAGCTAGGGGCACATCGAACACTGAAGCTTTCTTT
D: TRBD1; J: TRBJ1-1; V: TRBV7-7; size: -; CDR3: CASSRDRDTEAFF; DNA: TGTGCTAGCAGCCGGGACAGGGACACTGAAGCTTTCTTT
D: -; J: TRBJ2-2; V: TRBV11-1; size: -; CDR3: CASSLVGGPGELFF; DNA: TGTGCCAGCAGCTTAGTCGGGGGGCCCGGGGAGCTGTTTTTT
D: -; J: TRBJ2-3; V: TRBV7-2; size: -; CDR3: CASSPSAGRTDTQYF; DNA: TGTGCCAGCAGCCCTTCAGCGGGCCGCACAGATACGCAGTATTTT
D: -; J: TRBJ2-7; V: TRBV30; size: -; CDR3: CASRTVTYEQYF; DNA: TGTGCCTCCCGGACAGTTACCTACGAGCAGTACTTC
D: -; J: TRBJ2-5; V: TRBV28; size: once; CDR3: CASGTGGVGETQYF; DNA: TGTGCCAGCGGCACCGGAGGGGTGGGAGAGACCCAGTACTTC
D: -; J: TRBJ2-7; V: TRBV27; size: -; CDR3: CASSSDISYEQYF; DNA: TGTGCCAGCAGTTCAGACATCTCCTACGAGCAGTACTTC
D: -; J: TRBJ1-3; V: TRBV4-2; size: few; CDR3: CASSHATGPGNTIYF; DNA: TGTGCCAGCAGCCATGCTACAGGGCCTGGAAACACCATATATTTT
D: -; J: TRBJ1-1; V: TRBV28; size: -; CDR3: CASSFYRVMNTEAFF; DNA: TGTGCCAGCAGTTTTTACAGGGTTATGAACACTGAAGCTTTCTTT
D: -; J: TRBJ1-3; V: TRBV29-1; size: -; CDR3: CSGDSTLSGNTIYF; DNA: TGCAGCGGTGACAGTACCCTCTCTGGAAACACCATATATTTT